This T cell receptor (beta chain) was found in a study of post-analysis software for immune sequencing data. This CDR3 comprises 16 residues. Between the trimmed V and J ends, which lost 2 bases and 4 bases, there was a span of 17 bases. Germline V gene lookup returns CDR1 MGHRA and CDR2 YSYEKL. General study findings and limits: Roughly 5 TRBV segments occurring more often in patients than controls included TRBV5-6, TRBV5-1 and TRBV20-1.

Comment on this clonotype: What it binds is not known.

Presence of unique molecular identifiers characterized the TCR beta cDNA libraries. In TCRdb, the PCR reads were re-called with MiXCR into one record per CDR3 protein. The sample carries 750,000 to 950,000 distinct CDR3 sequences, roughly 50% recorded once. The genes are TRBV4-1 and TRBJ1-2; no firm D call. The receptor was derived from a girl between 10 and 17 years old with multiple sclerosis. Material: blood. CDR3 loop: CASSQPREAPGYGYTF. The CDR3 bases are TGCGCCAGCAGCCAACCCCGGGAGGCCCCGGGCTATGGCTACACCTTC.